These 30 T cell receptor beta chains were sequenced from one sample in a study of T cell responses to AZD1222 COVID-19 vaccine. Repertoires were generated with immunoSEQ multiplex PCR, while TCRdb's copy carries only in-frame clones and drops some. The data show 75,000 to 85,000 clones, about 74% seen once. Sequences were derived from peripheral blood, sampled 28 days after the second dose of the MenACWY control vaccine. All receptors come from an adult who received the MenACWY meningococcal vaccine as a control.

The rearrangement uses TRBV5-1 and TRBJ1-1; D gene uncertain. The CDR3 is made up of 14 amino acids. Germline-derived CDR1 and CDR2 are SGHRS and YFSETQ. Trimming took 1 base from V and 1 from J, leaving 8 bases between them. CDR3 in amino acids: CASSLRPSNTEAFF. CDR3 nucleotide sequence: TGCGCCAGCAGCTTGCGGCCCTCGAACACTGAAGCTTTCTTT.

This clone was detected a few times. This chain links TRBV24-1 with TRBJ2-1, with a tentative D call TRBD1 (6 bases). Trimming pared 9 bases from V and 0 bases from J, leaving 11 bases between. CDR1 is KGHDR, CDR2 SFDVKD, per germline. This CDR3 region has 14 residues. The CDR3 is CATQTGPSYNEQFF. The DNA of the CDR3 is TGTGCCACCCAGACAGGTCCCTCCTACAATGAGCAGTTCTTC.

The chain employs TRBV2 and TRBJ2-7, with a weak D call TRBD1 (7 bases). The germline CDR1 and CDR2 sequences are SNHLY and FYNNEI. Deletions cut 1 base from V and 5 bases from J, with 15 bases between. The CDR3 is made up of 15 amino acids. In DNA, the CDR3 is TGTGCCAGCAGTGAAGGAAGGAGGGGGCCAAACGAGCAGTACTTC. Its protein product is CASSEGRRGPNEQYF.

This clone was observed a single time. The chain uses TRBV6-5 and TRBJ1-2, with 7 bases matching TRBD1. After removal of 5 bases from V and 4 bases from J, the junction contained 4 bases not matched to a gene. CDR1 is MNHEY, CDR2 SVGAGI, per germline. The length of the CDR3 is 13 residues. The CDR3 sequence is CASSPDRVYGYTF. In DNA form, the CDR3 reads TGTGCCAGCAGTCCTGACAGGGTCTATGGCTACACCTTC.

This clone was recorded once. The DNA of the CDR3 is TGTGCCAGCAGTCCTAGTGGAGGAGTCTATGGCTACACCTTC. It encodes CASSPSGGVYGYTF. This chain uses TRBV6-5 with TRBJ1-2; D not certain. The length of the CDR3 is 14 residues. CDR1 is MNHEY and CDR2 is SVGAGI in the germline V gene. V was shortened by 5 bases and J by 4 bases, with 14 bases between the two germline ends.

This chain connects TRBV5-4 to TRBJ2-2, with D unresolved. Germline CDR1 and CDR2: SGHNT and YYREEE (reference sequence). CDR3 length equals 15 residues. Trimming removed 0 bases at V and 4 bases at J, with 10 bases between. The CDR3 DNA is TGTGCCAGCAGCTTGGGGGGTAAAGTCACCGGGGAGCTGTTTTTT. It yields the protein CASSLGGKVTGELFF.

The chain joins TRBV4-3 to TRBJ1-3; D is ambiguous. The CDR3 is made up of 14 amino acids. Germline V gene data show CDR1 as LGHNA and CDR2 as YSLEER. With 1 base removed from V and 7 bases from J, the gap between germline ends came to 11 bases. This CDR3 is CASSQGAGGNTIYF. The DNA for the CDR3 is TGCGCCAGCAGCCAAGGGGCTGGTGGGAACACCATATATTTT.

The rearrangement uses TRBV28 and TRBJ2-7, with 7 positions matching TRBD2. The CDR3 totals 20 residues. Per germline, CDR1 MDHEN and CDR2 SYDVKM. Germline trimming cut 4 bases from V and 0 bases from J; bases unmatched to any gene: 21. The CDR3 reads CASSSPHHLTAGKSSYEQYF. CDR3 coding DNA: TGTGCCAGCAGTTCTCCCCATCATCTAACAGCGGGAAAGAGCTCCTACGAGCAGTACTTC.

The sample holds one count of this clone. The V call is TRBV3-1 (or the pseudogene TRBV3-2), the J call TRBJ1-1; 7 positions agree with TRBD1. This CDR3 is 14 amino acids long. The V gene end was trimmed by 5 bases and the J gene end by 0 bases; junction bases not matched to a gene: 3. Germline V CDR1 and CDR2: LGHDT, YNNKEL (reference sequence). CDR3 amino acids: CASSITGVNTEAFF. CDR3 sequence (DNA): TGTGCCAGCAGCATAACAGGGGTGAACACTGAAGCTTTCTTT.

Here the CDR3 DNA reads TGTGCCAGCAGCCAAGAAGGTGCCAGGGAGGAAAAACTGTTTTTT. This codes for CASSQEGAREEKLFF. The chain recombines TRBV4-2 with TRBJ1-4, with D perhaps matching TRBD1 (5 bases). CDR1 LGHNA and CDR2 YNFKEQ come from the germline V gene. This CDR3 has 15 amino acids. Deletions cut 0 bases from V and 8 bases from J, with 13 bases between.

CDR3 region: CASSADRGNTEAFF. CDR3 sequence (DNA): TGTGCCAGCAGCGCGGACAGGGGGAACACTGAAGCTTTCTTT. The rearrangement uses TRBV2 and TRBJ1-1, with 9 bases fitting TRBD1. The trim removed 6 bases at V and 1 base at J, leaving 3 bases unmatched. This CDR3 comprises 14 residues. CDR1 is SNHLY and CDR2 is FYNNEI in the germline V gene.

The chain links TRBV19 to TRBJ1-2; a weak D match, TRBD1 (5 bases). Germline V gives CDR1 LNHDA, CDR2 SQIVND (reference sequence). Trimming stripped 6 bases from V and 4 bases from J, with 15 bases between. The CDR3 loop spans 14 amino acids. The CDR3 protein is CASSTTGSVYGYTF. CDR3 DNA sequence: TGTGCCAGTAGCACAACAGGTTCCGTCTATGGCTACACCTTC.

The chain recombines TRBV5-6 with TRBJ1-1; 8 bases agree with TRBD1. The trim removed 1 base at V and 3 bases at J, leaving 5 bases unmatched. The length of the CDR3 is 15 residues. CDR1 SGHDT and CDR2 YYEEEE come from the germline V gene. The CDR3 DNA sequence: TGTGCCAGCAGCTTGACAGGGGGATCTGACACTGAAGCTTTCTTT. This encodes CASSLTGGSDTEAFF. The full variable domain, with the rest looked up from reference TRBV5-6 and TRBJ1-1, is DAGVTQSPTHLIKTRGQQVTLRCSPKSGHDTVSWYQQALGQGPQFIFQYYEEEERQRGNFPDRFSGHQFPNYSSELNVNALLLGDSALYLCASSLTGGSDTEAFFGQGTRLTVV.

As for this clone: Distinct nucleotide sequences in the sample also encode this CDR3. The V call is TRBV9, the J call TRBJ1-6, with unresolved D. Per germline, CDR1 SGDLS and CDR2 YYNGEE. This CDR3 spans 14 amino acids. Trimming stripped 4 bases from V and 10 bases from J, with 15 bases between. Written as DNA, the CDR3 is TGTGCCAGCAGCCCCTCCGGCGGCGGATCACCCCTCCACTTT. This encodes CASSPSGGGSPLHF.

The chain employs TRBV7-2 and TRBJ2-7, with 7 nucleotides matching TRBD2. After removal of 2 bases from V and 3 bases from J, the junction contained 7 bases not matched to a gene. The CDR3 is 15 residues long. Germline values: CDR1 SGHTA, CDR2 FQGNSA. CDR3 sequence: CASSLMAGVNYEQYF. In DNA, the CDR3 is TGTGCCAGCAGCTTAATGGCGGGAGTAAACTACGAGCAGTACTTC.

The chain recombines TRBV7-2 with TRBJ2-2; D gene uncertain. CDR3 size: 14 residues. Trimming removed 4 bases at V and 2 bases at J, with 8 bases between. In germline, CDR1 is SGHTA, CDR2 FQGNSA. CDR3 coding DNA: TGTGCCAGCAGCTGGAGATTAAACACCGGGGAGCTGTTTTTT. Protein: CASSWRLNTGELFF.

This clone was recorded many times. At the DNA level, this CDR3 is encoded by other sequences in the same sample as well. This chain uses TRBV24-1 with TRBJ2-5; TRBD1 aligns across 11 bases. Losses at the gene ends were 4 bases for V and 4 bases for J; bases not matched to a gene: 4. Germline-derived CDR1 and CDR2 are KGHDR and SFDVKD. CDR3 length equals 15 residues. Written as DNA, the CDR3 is TGTGCCACCAGTGACGGACAGGGGGCCCGAGAGACCCAGTACTTC. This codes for CATSDGQGARETQYF.

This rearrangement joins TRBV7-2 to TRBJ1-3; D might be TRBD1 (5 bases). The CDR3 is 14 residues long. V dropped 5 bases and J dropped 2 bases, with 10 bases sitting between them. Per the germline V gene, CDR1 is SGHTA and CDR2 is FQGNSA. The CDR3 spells CASSPTAAGNTIYF. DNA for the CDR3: TGTGCCAGCAGCCCGACAGCCGCTGGAAACACCATATATTTT.

CDR3 bases: TGTGCCAGCAGCCACGGGGGCCCCACAGATACGCAGTATTTT. The encoded protein is CASSHGGPTDTQYF. This sequence joins TRBV7-3 and TRBJ2-3, with D tentatively TRBD1 or TRBD2 (6 bases each). V was trimmed by 5 bases and J by 2 bases, leaving 11 bases between them. The germline V gene has CDR1 SGHTA and CDR2 FQGTGA. The CDR3 has 14 residues.

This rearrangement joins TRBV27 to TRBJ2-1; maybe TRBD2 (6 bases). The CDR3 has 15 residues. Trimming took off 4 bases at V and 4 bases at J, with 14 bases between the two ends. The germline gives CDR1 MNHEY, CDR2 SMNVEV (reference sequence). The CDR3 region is CASSSFSGYYNEQFF. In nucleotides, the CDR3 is TGTGCCAGCAGTTCCTTTAGCGGTTATTACAATGAGCAGTTCTTC.

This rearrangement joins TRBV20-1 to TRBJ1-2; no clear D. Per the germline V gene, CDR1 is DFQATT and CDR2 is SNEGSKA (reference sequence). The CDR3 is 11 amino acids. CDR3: CSLRADYGYTF. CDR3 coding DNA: TGCAGCCTACGGGCCGACTATGGCTACACCTTC.

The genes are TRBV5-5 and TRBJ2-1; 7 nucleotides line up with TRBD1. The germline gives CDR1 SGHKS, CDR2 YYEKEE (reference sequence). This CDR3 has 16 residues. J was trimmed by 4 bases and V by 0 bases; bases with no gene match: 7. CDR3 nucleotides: TGTGCCAGCAGCTTGGAAGGGACAGCCAAATACAATGAGCAGTTCTTC. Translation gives CASSLEGTAKYNEQFF.

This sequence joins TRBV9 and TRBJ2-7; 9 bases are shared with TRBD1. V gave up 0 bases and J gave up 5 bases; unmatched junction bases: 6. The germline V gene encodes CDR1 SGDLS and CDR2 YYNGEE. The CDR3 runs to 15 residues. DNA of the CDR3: TGTGCCAGCAGCGTAGGGGGACAGGGCCGGCACGAGCAGTACTTC. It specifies CASSVGGQGRHEQYF.

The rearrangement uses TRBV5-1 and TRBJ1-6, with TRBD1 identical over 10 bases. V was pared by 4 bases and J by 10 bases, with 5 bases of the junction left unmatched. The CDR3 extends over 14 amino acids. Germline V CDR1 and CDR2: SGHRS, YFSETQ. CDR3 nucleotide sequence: TGCGCCAGCAGCCCCGGGACAGGGGAATCACCCCTCCACTTT. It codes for CASSPGTGESPLHF.

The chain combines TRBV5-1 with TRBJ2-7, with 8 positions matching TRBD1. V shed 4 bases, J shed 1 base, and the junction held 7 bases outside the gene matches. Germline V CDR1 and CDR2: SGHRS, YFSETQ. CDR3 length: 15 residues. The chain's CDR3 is CASSPGTGFSYEQYF. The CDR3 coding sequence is TGCGCCAGCAGCCCGGGGACAGGTTTTTCCTACGAGCAGTACTTC.

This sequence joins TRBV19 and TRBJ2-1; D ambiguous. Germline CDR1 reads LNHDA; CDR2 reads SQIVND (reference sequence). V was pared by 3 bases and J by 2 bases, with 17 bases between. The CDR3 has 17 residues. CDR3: CASSMIFGQRTYNEQFF. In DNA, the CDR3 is TGTGCCAGTAGTATGATTTTTGGGCAGAGGACCTACAATGAGCAGTTCTTC.

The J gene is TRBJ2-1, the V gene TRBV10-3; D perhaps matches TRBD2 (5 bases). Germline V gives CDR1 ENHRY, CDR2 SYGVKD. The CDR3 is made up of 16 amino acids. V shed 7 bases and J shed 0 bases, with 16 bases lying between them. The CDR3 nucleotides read TGTGCCATCAACCCGGGAAACCCGAGCTCCTACAATGAGCAGTTCTTC. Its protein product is CAINPGNPSSYNEQFF.

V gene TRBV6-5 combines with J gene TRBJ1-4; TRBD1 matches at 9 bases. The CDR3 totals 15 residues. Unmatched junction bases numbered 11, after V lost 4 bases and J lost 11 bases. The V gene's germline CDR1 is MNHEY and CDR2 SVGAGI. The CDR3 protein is CASSSIRDREDKLFF. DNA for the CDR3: TGTGCCAGCAGTTCTATCCGGGACAGGGAGGATAAACTGTTTTTT.

The CDR3 here is CATSRKGGNQPQHF. CDR3 DNA sequence: TGTGCCACCAGCAGAAAGGGGGGCAATCAGCCCCAGCATTTT. This chain links TRBV15 with TRBJ1-5; D might be TRBD1 (6 bases). Germline V gives CDR1 LNHNV, CDR2 YYDKDF (reference sequence). CDR3 size: 14 residues. V shed 2 bases and J shed 2 bases, with 7 bases lying between them. The variable domain in full, with the rest retrieved from reference TRBV15 and TRBJ1-5, is DAMVIQNPRYQVTQFGKPVTLSCSQTLNHNVMYWYQQKSSQAPKLLFHYYDKDFNNEADTPDNFQSRRPNTSFCFLDIRSPGLGDTAMYLCATSRKGGNQPQHFGDGTRLSIL.

The CDR3 region is CASSQGQMDSPLHF. DNA of the CDR3: TGTGCCAGCAGCCAGGGACAGATGGATTCACCCCTCCACTTT. The chain carries TRBV3-1 (or the pseudogene TRBV3-2) and TRBJ1-6; 7 positions agree with TRBD1. The CDR3 covers 14 residues. V shed 3 bases and J 8 bases; nucleotides not matched to a gene: 4. Germline V CDR1 and CDR2: LGHDT, YNNKEL (reference sequence).